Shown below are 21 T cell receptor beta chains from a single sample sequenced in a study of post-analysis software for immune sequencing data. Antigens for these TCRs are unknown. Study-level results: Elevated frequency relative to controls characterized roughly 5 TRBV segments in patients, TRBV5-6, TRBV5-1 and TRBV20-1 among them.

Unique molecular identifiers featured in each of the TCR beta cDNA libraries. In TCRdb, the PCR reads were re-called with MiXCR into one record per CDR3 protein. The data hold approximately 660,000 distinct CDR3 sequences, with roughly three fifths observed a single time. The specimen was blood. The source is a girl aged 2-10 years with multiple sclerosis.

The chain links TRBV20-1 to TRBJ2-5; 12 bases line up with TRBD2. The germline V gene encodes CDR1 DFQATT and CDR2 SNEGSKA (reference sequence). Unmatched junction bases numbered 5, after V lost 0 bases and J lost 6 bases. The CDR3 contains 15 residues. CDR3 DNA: TGCAGTGCTAGAGATCTAGCGGGAGGGCCACAGACCCAGTACTTC. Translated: CSARDLAGGPQTQYF.

CDR3 sequence: CASRGRTLAKNIQYF. The CDR3 coding sequence is TGTGCCAGCAGGGGACGGACTTTAGCCAAAAACATTCAGTACTTC. The J gene is TRBJ2-4, the V gene TRBV6-6; D might be TRBD1 or TRBD2, each matching 5 bases. V lost 6 bases to trimming and J lost 0 bases, with 12 bases between them. CDR3 length: 15 residues. CDR1 MNHNY and CDR2 SVGAGI come from the germline V gene (reference sequence).

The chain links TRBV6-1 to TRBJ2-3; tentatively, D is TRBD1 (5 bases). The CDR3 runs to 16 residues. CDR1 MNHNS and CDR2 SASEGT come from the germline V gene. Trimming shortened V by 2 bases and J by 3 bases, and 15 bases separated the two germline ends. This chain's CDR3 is CASSESMGQGTDTQYF. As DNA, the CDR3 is TGTGCCAGCAGTGAATCGATGGGGCAGGGAACAGATACGCAGTATTTT.

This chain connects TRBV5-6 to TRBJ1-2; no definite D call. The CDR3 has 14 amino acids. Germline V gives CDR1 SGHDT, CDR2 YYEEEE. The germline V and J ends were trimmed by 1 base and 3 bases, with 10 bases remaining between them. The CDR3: CASSLSSAYYGYTF. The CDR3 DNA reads TGTGCCAGCAGCTTGTCCTCAGCGTACTATGGCTACACCTTC.

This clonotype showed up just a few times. CDR3 nucleotides: TGTGCCATCAGGGCGGGGGCCACCTACGAGCAGTACTTC. Its protein product is CAIRAGATYEQYF. This sequence joins TRBV10-3 and TRBJ2-7; D may be TRBD2 (7 bases). Germline V lookup: CDR1 ENHRY, CDR2 SYGVKD. CDR3 length: 13 amino acids. Trimming took 6 bases from V and 2 from J, leaving 11 bases between them.

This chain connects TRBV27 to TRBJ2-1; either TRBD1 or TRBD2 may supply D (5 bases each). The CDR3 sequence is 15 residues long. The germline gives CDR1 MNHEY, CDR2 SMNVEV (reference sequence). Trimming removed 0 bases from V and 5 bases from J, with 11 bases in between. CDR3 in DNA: TGTGCCAGCAGTTTATCGACGGGACCTGACAATGAGCAGTTCTTC. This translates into CASSLSTGPDNEQFF.

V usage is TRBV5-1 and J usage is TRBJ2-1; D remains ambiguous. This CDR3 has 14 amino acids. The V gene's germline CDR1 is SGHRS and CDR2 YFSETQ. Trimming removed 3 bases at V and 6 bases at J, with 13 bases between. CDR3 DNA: TGCGCCAGCAGCTGGGCCGAGGAGCTCAATGAGCAGTTCTTC. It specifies CASSWAEELNEQFF.

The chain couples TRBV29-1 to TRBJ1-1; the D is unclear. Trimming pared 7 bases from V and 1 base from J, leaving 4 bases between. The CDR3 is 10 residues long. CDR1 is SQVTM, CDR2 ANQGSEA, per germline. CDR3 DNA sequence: TGCAGCGGCAGGAACACTGAAGCTTTCTTT. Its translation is CSGRNTEAFF.

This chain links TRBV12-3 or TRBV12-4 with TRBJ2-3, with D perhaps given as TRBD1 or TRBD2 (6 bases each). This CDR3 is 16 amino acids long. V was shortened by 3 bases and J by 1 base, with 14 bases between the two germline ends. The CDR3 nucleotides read TGTGCCAGCAGTTTGATATGGGGGGCTCGCACAGATACGCAGTATTTT. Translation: CASSLIWGARTDTQYF.

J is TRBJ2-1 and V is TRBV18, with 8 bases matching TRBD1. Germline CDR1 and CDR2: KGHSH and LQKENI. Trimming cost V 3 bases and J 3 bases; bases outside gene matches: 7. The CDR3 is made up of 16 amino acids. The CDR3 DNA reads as TGTGCCAGCTCACCTCGGACAGGGACTGGCTACAATGAGCAGTTCTTC. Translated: CASSPRTGTGYNEQFF.

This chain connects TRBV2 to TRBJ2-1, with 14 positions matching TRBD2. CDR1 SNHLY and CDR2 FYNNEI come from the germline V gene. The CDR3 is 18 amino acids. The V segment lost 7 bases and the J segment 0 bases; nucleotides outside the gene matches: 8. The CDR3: CASTGLAGGISSYNEQFF. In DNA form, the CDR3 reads TGTGCCAGCACCGGACTAGCGGGGGGAATTAGCTCCTACAATGAGCAGTTCTTC.

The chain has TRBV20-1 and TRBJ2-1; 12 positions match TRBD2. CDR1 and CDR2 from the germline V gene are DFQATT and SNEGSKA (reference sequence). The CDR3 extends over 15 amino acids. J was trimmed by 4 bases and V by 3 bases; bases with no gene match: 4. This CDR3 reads CSASRLAGAYNEQFF. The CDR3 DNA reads TGCAGTGCTAGCCGACTAGCGGGGGCATACAATGAGCAGTTCTTC.

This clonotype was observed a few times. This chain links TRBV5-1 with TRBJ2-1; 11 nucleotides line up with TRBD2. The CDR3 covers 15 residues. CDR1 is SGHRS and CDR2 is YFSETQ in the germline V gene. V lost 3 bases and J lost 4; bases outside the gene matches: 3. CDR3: CASSSPSGGYNEQFF. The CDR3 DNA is TGCGCCAGCAGCTCCCCTAGCGGGGGGTACAATGAGCAGTTCTTC.

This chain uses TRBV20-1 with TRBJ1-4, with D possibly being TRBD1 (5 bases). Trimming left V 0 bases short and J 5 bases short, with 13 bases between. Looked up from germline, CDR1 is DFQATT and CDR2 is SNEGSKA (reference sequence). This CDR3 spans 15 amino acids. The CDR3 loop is CSARDPLGRNEKLFF. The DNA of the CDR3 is TGCAGTGCTAGAGACCCCCTGGGGCGGAATGAAAAACTGTTTTTT.

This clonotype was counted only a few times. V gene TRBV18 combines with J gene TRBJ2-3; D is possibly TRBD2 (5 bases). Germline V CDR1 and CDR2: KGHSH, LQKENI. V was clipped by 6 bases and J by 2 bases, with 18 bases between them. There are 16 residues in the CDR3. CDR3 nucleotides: TGTGCCAGCTCCTCCGACCGGGCGGGTTACACAGATACGCAGTATTTT. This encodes CASSSDRAGYTDTQYF.

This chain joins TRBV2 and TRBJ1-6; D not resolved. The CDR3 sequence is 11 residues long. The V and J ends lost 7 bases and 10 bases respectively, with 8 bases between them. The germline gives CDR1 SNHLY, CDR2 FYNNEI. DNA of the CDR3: TGTGCCAGCACCTTGATCTCACCCCTCCACTTT. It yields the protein CASTLISPLHF.

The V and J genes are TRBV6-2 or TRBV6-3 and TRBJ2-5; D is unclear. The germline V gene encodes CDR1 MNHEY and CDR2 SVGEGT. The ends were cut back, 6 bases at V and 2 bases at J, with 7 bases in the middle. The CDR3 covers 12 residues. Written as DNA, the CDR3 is TGTGCCAGCAGGAACCGACAAGAGACCCAGTACTTC. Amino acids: CASRNRQETQYF.

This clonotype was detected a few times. CDR3 protein: CSVDRDPQTQYF. CDR3 nucleotide sequence: TGCAGCGTAGACAGGGATCCCCAGACCCAGTACTTC. The chain couples TRBV29-1 to TRBJ2-5; 7 bases agree with TRBD1. From germline, CDR1 is SQVTM and CDR2 ANQGSEA. With 6 bases clipped from V and 6 bases from J, the junction kept 7 bases outside the gene matches. This CDR3 region has 12 residues.

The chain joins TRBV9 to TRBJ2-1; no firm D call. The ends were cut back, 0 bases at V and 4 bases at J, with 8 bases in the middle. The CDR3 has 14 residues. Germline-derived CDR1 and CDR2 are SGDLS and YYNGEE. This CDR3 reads CASSVGDLYNEQFF. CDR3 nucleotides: TGTGCCAGCAGCGTAGGAGACCTGTACAATGAGCAGTTCTTC. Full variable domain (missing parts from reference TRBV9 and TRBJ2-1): DSGVTQTPKHLITATGQRVTLRCSPRSGDLSVYWYQQSLDQGLQFLIQYYNGEERAKGNILERFSAQQFPDLHSELNLSSLELGDSALYFCASSVGDLYNEQFFGPGTRLTVL.

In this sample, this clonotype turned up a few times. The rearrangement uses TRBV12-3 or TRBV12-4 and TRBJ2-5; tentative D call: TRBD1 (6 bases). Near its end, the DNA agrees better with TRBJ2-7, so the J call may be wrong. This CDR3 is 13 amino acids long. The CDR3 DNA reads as TGTGCCAGCAGTCCAAGCAGGGGCTACGAGCAGTACTTC. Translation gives CASSPSRGYEQYF.

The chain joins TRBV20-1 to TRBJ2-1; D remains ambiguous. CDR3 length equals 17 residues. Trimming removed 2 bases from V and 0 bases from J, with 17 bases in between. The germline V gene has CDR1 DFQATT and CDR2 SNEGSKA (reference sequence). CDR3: CSARKFGVSPSYNEQFF. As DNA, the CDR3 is TGCAGTGCTAGAAAATTTGGCGTGTCCCCCTCCTACAATGAGCAGTTCTTC.